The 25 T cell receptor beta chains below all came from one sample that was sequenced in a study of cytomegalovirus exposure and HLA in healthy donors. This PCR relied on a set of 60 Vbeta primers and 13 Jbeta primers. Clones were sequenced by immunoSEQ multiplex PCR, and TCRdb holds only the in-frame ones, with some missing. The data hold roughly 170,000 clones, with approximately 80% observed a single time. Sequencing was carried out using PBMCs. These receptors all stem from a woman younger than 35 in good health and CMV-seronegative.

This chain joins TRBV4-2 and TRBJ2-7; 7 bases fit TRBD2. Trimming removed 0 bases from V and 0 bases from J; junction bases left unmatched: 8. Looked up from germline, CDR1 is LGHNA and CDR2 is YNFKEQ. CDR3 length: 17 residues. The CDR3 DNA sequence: TGTGCCAGCAGCCAAGAGGTGCTTGGCGGGAGCTCCTACGAGCAGTACTTC. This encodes CASSQEVLGGSSYEQYF.

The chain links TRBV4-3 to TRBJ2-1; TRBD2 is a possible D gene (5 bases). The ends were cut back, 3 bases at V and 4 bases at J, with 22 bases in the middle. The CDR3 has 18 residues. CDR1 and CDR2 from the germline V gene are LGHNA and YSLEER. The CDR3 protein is CASSHGSPYITGYNEQFF. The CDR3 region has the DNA TGCGCCAGCAGCCACGGGTCTCCCTACATAACGGGATACAATGAGCAGTTCTTC.

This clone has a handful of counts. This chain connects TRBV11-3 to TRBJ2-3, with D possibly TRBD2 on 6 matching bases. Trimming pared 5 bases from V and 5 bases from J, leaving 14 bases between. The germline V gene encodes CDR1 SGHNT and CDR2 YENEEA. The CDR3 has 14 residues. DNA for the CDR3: TGTGCCAGCAGCCCGCCGTTGCGGGAAGATACGCAGTATTTT. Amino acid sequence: CASSPPLREDTQYF.

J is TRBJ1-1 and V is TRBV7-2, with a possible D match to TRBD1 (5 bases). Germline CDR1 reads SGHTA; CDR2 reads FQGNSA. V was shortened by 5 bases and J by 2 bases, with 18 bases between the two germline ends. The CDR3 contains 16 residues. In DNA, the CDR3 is TGTGCCAGCAGCCTCCGCCCGCTACAGGCTAACACTGAAGCTTTCTTT. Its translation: CASSLRPLQANTEAFF.

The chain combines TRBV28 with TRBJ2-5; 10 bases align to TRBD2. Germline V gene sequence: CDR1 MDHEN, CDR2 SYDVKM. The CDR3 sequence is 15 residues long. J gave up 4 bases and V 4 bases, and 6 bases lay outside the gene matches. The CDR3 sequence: CASSSPSGSGETQYF. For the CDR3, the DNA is TGTGCCAGCAGTTCTCCTAGCGGGAGCGGAGAGACCCAGTACTTC.

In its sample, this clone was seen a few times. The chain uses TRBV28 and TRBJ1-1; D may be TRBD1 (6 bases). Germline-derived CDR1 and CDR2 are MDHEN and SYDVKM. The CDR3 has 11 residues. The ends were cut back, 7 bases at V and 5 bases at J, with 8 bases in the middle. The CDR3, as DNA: TGTGCCAGCACTACAGGGACTGAAGCTTTCTTT. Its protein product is CASTTGTEAFF.

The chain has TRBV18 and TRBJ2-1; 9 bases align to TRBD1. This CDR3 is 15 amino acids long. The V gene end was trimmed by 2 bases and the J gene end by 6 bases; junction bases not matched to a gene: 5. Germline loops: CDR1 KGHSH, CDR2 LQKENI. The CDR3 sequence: CASSPGTGLSNEQFF. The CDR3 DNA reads TGTGCCAGCTCACCAGGGACAGGGCTAAGCAATGAGCAGTTCTTC.

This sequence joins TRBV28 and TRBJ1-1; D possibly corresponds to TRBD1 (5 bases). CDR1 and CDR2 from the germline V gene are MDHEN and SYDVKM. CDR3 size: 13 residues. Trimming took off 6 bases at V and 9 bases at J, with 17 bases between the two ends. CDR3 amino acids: CASSRNDGGKAFF. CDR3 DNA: TGTGCCAGCAGCCGGAATGACGGGGGGAAAGCTTTCTTT.

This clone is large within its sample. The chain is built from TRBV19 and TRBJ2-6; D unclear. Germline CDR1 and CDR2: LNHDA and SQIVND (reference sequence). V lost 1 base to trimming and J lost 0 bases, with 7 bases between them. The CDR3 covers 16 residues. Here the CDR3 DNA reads TGTGCCAGTAGTATAGGGCCAGACTCTGGGGCCAACGTCCTGACTTTC. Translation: CASSIGPDSGANVLTF.

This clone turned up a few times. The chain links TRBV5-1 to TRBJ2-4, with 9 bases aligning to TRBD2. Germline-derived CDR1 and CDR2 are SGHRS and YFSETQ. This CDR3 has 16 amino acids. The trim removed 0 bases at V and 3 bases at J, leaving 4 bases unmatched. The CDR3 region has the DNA TGCGCCAGCAGCTTGGATAGCGGGAGCGGCAAAAACATTCAGTACTTC. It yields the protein CASSLDSGSGKNIQYF.

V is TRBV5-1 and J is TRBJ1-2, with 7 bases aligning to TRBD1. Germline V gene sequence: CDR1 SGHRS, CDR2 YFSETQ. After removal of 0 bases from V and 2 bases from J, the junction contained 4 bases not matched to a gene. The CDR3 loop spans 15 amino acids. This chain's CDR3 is CASSLAPTGNYGYTF. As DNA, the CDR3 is TGCGCCAGCAGCTTGGCTCCGACAGGGAACTATGGCTACACCTTC.

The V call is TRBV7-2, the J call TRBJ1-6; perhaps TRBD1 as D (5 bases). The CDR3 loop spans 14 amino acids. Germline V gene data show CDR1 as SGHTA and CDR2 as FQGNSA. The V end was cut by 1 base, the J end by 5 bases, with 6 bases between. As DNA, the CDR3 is TGTGCCAGCAGCTTAGGACAGAATAATTCACCCCTCCACTTT. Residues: CASSLGQNNSPLHF.

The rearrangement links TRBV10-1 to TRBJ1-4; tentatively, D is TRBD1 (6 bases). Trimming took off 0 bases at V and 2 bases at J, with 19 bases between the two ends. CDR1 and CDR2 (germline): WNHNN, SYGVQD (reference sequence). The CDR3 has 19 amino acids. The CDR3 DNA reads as TGCGCCAGCAGTGAGTCAAATACTCGTTTCGGACAGACTAATGAAAAACTGTTTTTT. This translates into CASSESNTRFGQTNEKLFF.

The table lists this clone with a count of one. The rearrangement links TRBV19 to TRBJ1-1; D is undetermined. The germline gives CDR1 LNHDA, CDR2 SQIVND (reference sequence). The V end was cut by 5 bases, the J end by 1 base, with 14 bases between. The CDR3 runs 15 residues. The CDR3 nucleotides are TGTGCCAGTAGTCGGGATCTCAGAGCGAACACTGAAGCTTTCTTT. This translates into CASSRDLRANTEAFF.

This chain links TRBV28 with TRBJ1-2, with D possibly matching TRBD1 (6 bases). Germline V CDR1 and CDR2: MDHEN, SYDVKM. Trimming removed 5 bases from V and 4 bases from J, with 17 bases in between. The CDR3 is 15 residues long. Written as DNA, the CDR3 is TGTGCCAGCAGTCATCTGACAGGACCTGCCTATGGCTACACCTTC. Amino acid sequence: CASSHLTGPAYGYTF.

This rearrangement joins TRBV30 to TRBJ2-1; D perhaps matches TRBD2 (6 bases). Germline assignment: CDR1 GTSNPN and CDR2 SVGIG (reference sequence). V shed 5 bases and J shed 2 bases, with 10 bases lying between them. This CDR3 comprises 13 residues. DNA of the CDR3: TGTGCCTGGGGGACGGGAGCCTACAATGAGCAGTTCTTC. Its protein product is CAWGTGAYNEQFF.

This CDR3 reads CASSSAANTDTQYF. In nucleotides, the CDR3 is TGCGCCAGCAGCTCCGCCGCTAACACAGATACGCAGTATTTT. The V call is TRBV5-1, the J call TRBJ2-3; D gene uncertain. This CDR3 spans 14 amino acids. Germline CDR1 SGHRS, CDR2 YFSETQ. V shed 3 bases and J shed 2 bases, with 10 bases lying between them.

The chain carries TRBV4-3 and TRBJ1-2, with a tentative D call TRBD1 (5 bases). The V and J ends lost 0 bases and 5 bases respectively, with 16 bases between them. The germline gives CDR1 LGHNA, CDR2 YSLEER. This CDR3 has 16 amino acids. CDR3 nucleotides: TGCGCCAGCAGCCAAGAATGGGGCAGCCAAAGTTATGGCTACACCTTC. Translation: CASSQEWGSQSYGYTF.

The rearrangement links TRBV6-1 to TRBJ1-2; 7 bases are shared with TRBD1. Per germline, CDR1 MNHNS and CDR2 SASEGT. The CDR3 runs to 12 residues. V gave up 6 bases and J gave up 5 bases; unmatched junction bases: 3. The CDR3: CASRGTAYGYTF. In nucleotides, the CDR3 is TGTGCCAGCAGGGGGACAGCTTATGGCTACACCTTC.

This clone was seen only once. The CDR3, as DNA: TGTGCCAGCAGCTCGCCGACTAGCGGCAGGGGGGATGAGCAGTTCTTC. It is translated as CASSSPTSGRGDEQFF. The chain is built from TRBV11-2 and TRBJ2-1, with 9 bases identical to TRBD2. CDR1 SGHAT and CDR2 FQNNGV come from the germline V gene. This CDR3 contains 16 residues. V gave up 4 bases and J gave up 8 bases; unmatched junction bases: 12. Combining the CDR3 with reference TRBV11-2 and TRBJ2-1 gives the whole variable domain EAGVAQSPRYKIIEKRQSVAFWCNPISGHATLYWYQQILGQGPKLLIQFQNNGVVDDSQLPKDRFSAERLKGVDSTLKIQPAKLEDSAVYLCASSSPTSGRGDEQFFGPGTRLTVL.

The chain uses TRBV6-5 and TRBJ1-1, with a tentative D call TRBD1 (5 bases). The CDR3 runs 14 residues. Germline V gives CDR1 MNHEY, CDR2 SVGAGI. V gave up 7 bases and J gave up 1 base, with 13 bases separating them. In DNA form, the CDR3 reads TGTGCCAGCAAGTGGGGCGTCGAGAACACTGAAGCTTTCTTT. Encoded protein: CASKWGVENTEAFF.

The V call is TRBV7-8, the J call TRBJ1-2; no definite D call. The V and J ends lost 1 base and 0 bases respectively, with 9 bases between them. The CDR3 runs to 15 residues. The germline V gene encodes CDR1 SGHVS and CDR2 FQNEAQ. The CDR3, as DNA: TGTGCCAGCAGCTTAGTGAGTGGAGCTAACTATGGCTACACCTTC. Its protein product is CASSLVSGANYGYTF.

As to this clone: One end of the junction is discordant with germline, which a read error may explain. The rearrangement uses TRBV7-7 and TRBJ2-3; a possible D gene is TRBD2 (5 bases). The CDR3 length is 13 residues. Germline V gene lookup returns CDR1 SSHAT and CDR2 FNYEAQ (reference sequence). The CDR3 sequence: CASSLRLKDTQYF. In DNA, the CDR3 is TGTGCTAGCAGCCTGCGACTAAAGGATACGCAGTATTTT.

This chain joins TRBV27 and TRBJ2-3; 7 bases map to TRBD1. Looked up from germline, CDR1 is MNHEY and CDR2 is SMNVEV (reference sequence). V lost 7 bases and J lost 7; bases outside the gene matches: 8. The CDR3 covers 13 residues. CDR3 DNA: TGTGCCAGCACCTCGGGACAGTTCCATACGCAGTATTTT. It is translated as CASTSGQFHTQYF.

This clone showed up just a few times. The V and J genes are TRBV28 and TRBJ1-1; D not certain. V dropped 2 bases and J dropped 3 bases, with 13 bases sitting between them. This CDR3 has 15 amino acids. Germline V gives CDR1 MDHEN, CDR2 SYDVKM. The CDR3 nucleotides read TGTGCCAGCAGTTTAGGAGGGAAGACGTACACTGAAGCTTTCTTT. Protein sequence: CASSLGGKTYTEAFF.